These 27 T cell receptor beta chains were all obtained from the same sample, sequenced in a study of Graves' ophthalmopathy and Graves' hyperthyroidism. Using RNA transcripts, the TCR beta CDR3 regions were amplified. Second-round multiplex PCR came after a first-round RT-PCR that employed HTBI primers. TCRdb re-called the multiplex PCR reads with MiXCR, one entry per CDR3 protein. The sample holds about 590,000 distinct CDR3 sequences, 35% to 45% seen once. The sequenced sample was peripheral blood or thyroid tissue (not recorded which). The receptor set was obtained from an adult man with Graves' hyperthyroidism.

On this clonotype: This could be a read error, since a much larger clone is one nucleotide away. The gene calls are TRBV10-3 and TRBJ1-5; 7 positions match TRBD1. The CDR3 is made up of 15 amino acids. Germline values: CDR1 ENHRY, CDR2 SYGVKD. With V trimmed by 6 bases and J by 5 bases, 10 bases remained unmatched. CDR3 bases: TGTGCCATCAGAAACCAGGGGGTCACGGATCAGCCCCAGCATTTT. Its translation is CAIRNQGVTDQPQHF.

The chain combines TRBV7-8 with TRBJ1-1, with a possible D match to TRBD1 (6 bases). CDR3 length equals 15 residues. V lost 8 bases, J lost 3 bases, and 19 bases lay in between. Per the germline V gene, CDR1 is SGHVS and CDR2 is FQNEAQ. The CDR3 bases are TGTGCCAGCGGTCATTGGCTGGACAGAGACACTGAAGCTTTCTTT. It translates to CASGHWLDRDTEAFF.

V usage is TRBV6-5 and J usage is TRBJ2-7; TRBD1 agrees at 9 bases. Germline lookup yields CDR1 MNHEY and CDR2 SVGAGI. The CDR3 totals 14 residues. The ends lost 6 bases at V and 6 bases at J; junction bases unmatched: 9. The CDR3 loop reads CASSPAGQGFEQYF. The CDR3 DNA sequence: TGTGCCAGCAGCCCAGCGGGACAGGGTTTCGAGCAGTACTTC.

In this sample, this clonotype turned up many times. The chain has TRBV5-8 and TRBJ2-7, with no clear D. The CDR3 covers 14 residues. Trimming removed 5 bases from V and 2 bases from J, with 14 bases in between. Germline V gene data show CDR1 as SGHTS and CDR2 as YDEGEE. CDR3: CASSGMGRTYEQYF. Here the CDR3 DNA reads TGTGCCAGCAGTGGGATGGGAAGGACCTACGAGCAGTACTTC.

A note on this clonotype: A read error may be the cause here, since a much bigger clone is one base away. This chain uses TRBV12-3 or TRBV12-4 with TRBJ2-6; a weak D match, TRBD1 (6 bases). This CDR3 region has 14 residues. The CDR3 DNA reads as TGTGCCATCAGGGGCGGTTCTGGGGCCAACGTCCTGGCTTTC. Translating it yields CAIRGGSGANVLAF.

V gene TRBV9 combines with J gene TRBJ1-5; 9 nucleotides line up with TRBD1. Germline assignment: CDR1 SGDLS and CDR2 YYNGEE. V trimming: 2 bases; J trimming: 13 bases; junction bases outside the gene matches: 13. CDR3 length: 15 residues. CDR3 DNA sequence: TGTGCCAGCAGCGTCCGGGACAGGGAAGCAGATACGCAGCATTTT. Translation gives CASSVRDREADTQHF.

This clonotype was observed many times. The rearrangement uses TRBV7-9 and TRBJ1-2, with D possibly being TRBD1 (6 bases). Germline V CDR1 and CDR2: SEHNR, FQNEAQ (reference sequence). The CDR3 is 13 residues long. With 5 bases removed from V and 5 bases from J, the gap between germline ends came to 12 bases. The CDR3 sequence: CASSTRDTYGYTF. The CDR3 DNA sequence: TGTGCCAGCAGCACCCGGGACACGTATGGCTACACCTTC.

This chain connects TRBV7-8 to TRBJ2-7, with D possibly being TRBD1 (5 bases). V dropped 6 bases and J dropped 1 base, with 16 bases sitting between them. CDR1 is SGHVS, CDR2 FQNEAQ, per germline. The CDR3 loop spans 15 amino acids. The CDR3 reads CASSFYGRQSYEQYF. The CDR3 DNA follows: TGTGCCAGCAGTTTCTACGGTAGACAGTCCTACGAGCAGTACTTC.

The table lists this clonotype with many counts. The chain carries TRBV20-1 and TRBJ2-2; 14 bases are a match to TRBD2. CDR1 and CDR2 from the germline V gene are DFQATT and SNEGSKA (reference sequence). The V and J ends lost 6 bases and 8 bases, in that order; junction bases with no gene match: 8. The CDR3 loop spans 15 amino acids. CDR3 amino acids: CSAKGLAGVEGELFF. The CDR3 DNA is TGCAGTGCAAAGGGACTAGCGGGGGTTGAGGGGGAGCTGTTTTTT.

The chain joins TRBV2 to TRBJ1-2; possibly TRBD1 for D (5 bases). CDR1 and CDR2 (germline): SNHLY, FYNNEI. The CDR3 is made up of 15 amino acids. V was pared by 5 bases and J by 2 bases, with 15 bases between. CDR3 in DNA: TGTGCCAGCAGTAAAGACGGGACTGAGAACTATGGCTACACCTTC. Translating gives CASSKDGTENYGYTF.

Comment on this clonotype: Its ends do not fully match the called genes, so a read error is possible. The chain carries TRBV20-1 and TRBJ1-4; possible D gene TRBD1, 5 bases. Germline V gives CDR1 DFQATT, CDR2 SNEGSKA (reference sequence). The length of the CDR3 is 14 residues. In nucleotides, the CDR3 is TGCAGTGCTAGGGAAGGGGCGGCTAATGGAAAACTGTTTTTT. It encodes CSAREGAANGKLFF.

At least ten counts were recorded for this clonotype. This chain connects TRBV5-4 to TRBJ1-1, with D tentatively TRBD1 (5 bases). The germline CDR1 and CDR2 sequences are SGHNT and YYREEE (reference sequence). Trimming pared 0 bases from V and 3 bases from J, leaving 12 bases between. The CDR3 runs to 15 residues. The CDR3 protein is CASSLDGGVYTEAFF. The CDR3 bases are TGTGCCAGCAGCTTGGATGGAGGGGTATACACTGAAGCTTTCTTT.

A note on this clonotype: Being one base from a much bigger clone, this may be a read error. The V and J genes are TRBV24-1 and TRBJ2-5, with 9 bases identical to TRBD1. The trim removed 7 bases at V and 9 bases at J, leaving 14 bases unmatched. Germline CDR1 reads KGHDR; CDR2 reads SFDVKD. The CDR3 runs to 15 residues. DNA of the CDR3: TGTGCCACCAGCAACACACAGGGGGCCGGGGAGGCCCAGTACTTC. Amino acids: CATSNTQGAGEAQYF.

This clonotype was detected only once. The chain has TRBV6-5 and TRBJ2-2, with 13 positions matching TRBD2. V lost 6 bases, J lost 5 bases, and 6 bases stayed unmatched. Germline CDR1 MNHEY, CDR2 SVGAGI. This CDR3 has 16 residues. The CDR3 spells CASRWTSGRSTGELFF. The DNA for the CDR3 is TGTGCCAGCAGATGGACTAGCGGGAGAAGTACCGGGGAGCTGTTTTTT.

In its sample, this clonotype was seen many times. The V gene is TRBV10-3, the J gene TRBJ1-6; D call uncertain. This CDR3 has 14 amino acids. Germline CDR1 and CDR2: ENHRY and SYGVKD. Trimming stripped 7 bases from V and 6 bases from J, with 13 bases between. The CDR3 region has the DNA TGTGCCATCAACAATAGCGGGGTTAATTCACCCCTCCACTTT. Residues: CAINNSGVNSPLHF.

The rearrangement links TRBV28 to TRBJ2-6; TRBD1 might be the D (6 bases). From germline, CDR1 is MDHEN and CDR2 SYDVKM. CDR3 length: 18 amino acids. Trimming took 7 bases from V and 0 from J, leaving 19 bases between them. This CDR3 is CASNRLAQGFSGANVLTF. The CDR3 nucleotides read TGTGCCAGCAACCGCCTCGCACAGGGCTTCTCTGGGGCCAACGTCCTGACTTTC.

This clonotype was observed many times. The V call is TRBV27, the J call TRBJ2-6; D remains ambiguous. The germline CDR1 and CDR2 sequences are MNHEY and SMNVEV (reference sequence). V dropped 3 bases and J dropped 2 bases, with 5 bases sitting between them. The CDR3 loop spans 14 amino acids. CDR3 protein: CASSFWTGANVLTF. CDR3 coding DNA: TGTGCCAGCAGTTTCTGGACTGGGGCCAACGTCCTGACTTTC.

This rearrangement joins TRBV2 to TRBJ1-2; TRBD1 agrees at 9 bases. This CDR3 comprises 14 residues. Germline-derived CDR1 and CDR2 are SNHLY and FYNNEI. Losses at the gene ends were 4 bases for V and 5 bases for J; bases not matched to a gene: 5. The CDR3 protein is CASSVYGTGYGYTF. In nucleotides, the CDR3 is TGTGCCAGCAGTGTTTACGGGACAGGGTATGGCTACACCTTC.

This clonotype was seen ten or more times. The rearrangement links TRBV3-1 to TRBJ1-6; D call uncertain. The ends were cut back, 9 bases at V and 7 bases at J, with 10 bases in the middle. The CDR3 consists of 12 residues. Germline lookup yields CDR1 LGHDT and CDR2 YNNKEL (reference sequence). The CDR3 is CASERGNSPLHF. The CDR3 DNA is TGTGCCAGTGAGCGCGGAAATTCACCCCTCCACTTT.

This clonotype was counted between two and nine times. The J gene is TRBJ2-5, the V gene TRBV4-1; D call uncertain. Germline values: CDR1 MGHRA, CDR2 YSYEKL. CDR3 length equals 15 residues. V was pared by 1 base and J by 7 bases, with 16 bases between. CDR3 sequence: CASSQARTFAATQYF. CDR3 nucleotides: TGCGCCAGCAGCCAAGCCCGCACCTTCGCAGCGACCCAGTACTTC.

This chain connects TRBV7-8 to TRBJ2-5; 7 bases map to TRBD1. The junction had 11 bases not matched to a gene; V was cut back by 5 bases and J by 5 bases. Germline V gives CDR1 SGHVS, CDR2 FQNEAQ. The CDR3 is 15 amino acids. This CDR3 reads CASSPQTGFGETQYF. The CDR3 DNA sequence: TGTGCCAGCAGCCCGCAGACAGGGTTTGGGGAGACCCAGTACTTC.

The sample holds many counts of this clonotype. The chain uses TRBV7-2 and TRBJ1-2; the match to TRBD1 covers 7 bases. The V gene end was trimmed by 5 bases and the J gene end by 3 bases; junction bases not matched to a gene: 9. Germline CDR1 reads SGHTA; CDR2 reads FQGNSA. The CDR3 loop spans 15 amino acids. In nucleotides, the CDR3 is TGTGCCAGCAGCCCCTCGCTAGGACAGGACTATGGCTACACCTTC. It specifies CASSPSLGQDYGYTF.

A remark on this clonotype: This may be a read error: a much more frequent sequence differs by one nucleotide. The CDR3 spells CATSDPGLAGKTQYF. The CDR3 bases are TGTGCCACCAGTGACCCCGGACTAGCGGGAAAGACTCAGTACTTC. V gene TRBV24-1 combines with J gene TRBJ2-7; 12 positions agree with TRBD2. V shed 4 bases, J shed 10 bases, and the junction held 10 bases outside the gene matches. This CDR3 region has 15 residues. Germline V gives CDR1 KGHDR, CDR2 SFDVKD.

A word on this clonotype: A much larger clone sits a single nucleotide away, making a read error possible. Because it lacks the conserved phenylalanine or tryptophan at the end, this CDR3 is likely a read error. This chain links TRBV5-4 with TRBJ1-2; no clear D gene. V lost 1 base and J 7 bases, leaving 11 bases between the germline ends. The CDR3 is 13 residues long. Germline V lookup: CDR1 SGHNT, CDR2 YYREEE (reference sequence). CDR3 nucleotides: TGTGCCAGCAGCTTGAAATGGGGATCTGGCTACACCCTC. This codes for CASSLKWGSGYTL.

This clonotype has just a few counts. This chain connects TRBV11-1 to TRBJ2-7; 9 bases agree with TRBD1. This CDR3 has 19 residues. Germline loops: CDR1 SGHAT, CDR2 FQDESV (reference sequence). V dropped 3 bases and J dropped 0; count of bases not matched to a gene: 15. CDR3 sequence reads: CASSLGPGQGESISYEQYF. The CDR3 bases are TGTGCCAGCAGCTTGGGGCCGGGACAGGGAGAGTCCATCTCCTACGAGCAGTACTTC.

V is TRBV29-1 and J is TRBJ2-7; 7 nucleotides match TRBD2. The CDR3 extends over 16 amino acids. V trimming: 8 bases; J trimming: 0 bases; junction bases outside the gene matches: 16. Germline assignment: CDR1 SQVTM and CDR2 ANQGSEA. The CDR3 DNA reads as TGCAGCCCCTCCCCTAGACTAGCCCCGAGCTCCTACGAGCAGTACTTC. Its translation: CSPSPRLAPSSYEQYF.

A few counts support this clonotype. The rearrangement links TRBV29-1 to TRBJ2-1; 9 bases match TRBD2. The germline gives CDR1 SQVTM, CDR2 ANQGSEA. The CDR3 totals 12 residues. CDR3 loop: CSSGRDYNEQFF. The CDR3 DNA sequence: TGCAGTAGCGGGAGAGACTACAATGAGCAGTTCTTC.